This T cell receptor (beta chain) appears in the sequencing data of a study of blood T cell repertoires in COVID-19. Study-wide context: Samples taken during acute and convalescent COVID-19 were collected in the United States, Italy and Spain. PBMCs, B-cell-depleted T cells, or T cells provided the cDNA or gDNA that made up the material.

CDR1 is KGHSH and CDR2 is LQKENI in the germline V gene. The CDR3 is made up of 17 amino acids. Trimming cost V 0 bases and J 8 bases, with 22 bases left between them. As originally analysed: From reference gene primer amplification, estimates of nucleated cell counts were derived. This table comes from immunoSEQ multiplex PCR, and its TCRdb copy is limited to in-frame clones, with some not included. That table furnishes V, J and clone size, whereas the DNA furnished D and trimming. The table has roughly 100,000 clones, approximately 80% seen once. The sequence derives from an older woman with acute or convalescent COVID-19. The rearrangement links TRBV18 to TRBJ1-1; tentatively, D is TRBD1 (6 bases). The specimen was peripheral blood. CDR3 sequence (DNA): TGTGCCAGCTCACCACCACAGGGCGGGGGTTGGGGATCCGAAGCTTTCTTT. It yields the protein CASSPPQGGGWGSEAFF.